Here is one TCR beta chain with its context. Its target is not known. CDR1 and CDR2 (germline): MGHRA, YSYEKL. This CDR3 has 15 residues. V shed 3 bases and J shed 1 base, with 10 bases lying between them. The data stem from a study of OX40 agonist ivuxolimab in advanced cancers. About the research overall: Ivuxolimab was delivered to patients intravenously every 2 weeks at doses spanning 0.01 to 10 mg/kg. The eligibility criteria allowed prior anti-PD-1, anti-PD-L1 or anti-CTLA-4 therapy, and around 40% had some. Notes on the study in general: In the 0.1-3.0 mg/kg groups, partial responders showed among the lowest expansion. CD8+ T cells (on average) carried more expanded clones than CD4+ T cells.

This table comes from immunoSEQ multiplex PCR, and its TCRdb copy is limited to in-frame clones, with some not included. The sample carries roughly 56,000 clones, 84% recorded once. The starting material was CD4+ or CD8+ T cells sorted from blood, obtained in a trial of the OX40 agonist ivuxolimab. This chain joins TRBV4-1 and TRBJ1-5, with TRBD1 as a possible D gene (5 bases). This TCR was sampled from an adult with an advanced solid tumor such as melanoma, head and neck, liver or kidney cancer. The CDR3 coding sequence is TGCGCCAGCAGCCAGGTCCGGGACAGCAATCAGCCCCAGCATTTT. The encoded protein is CASSQVRDSNQPQHF.